Below are 2 T cell receptor beta chains sequenced from a single sample in a study of control samples from healthy donors and cancer patients. Profiling relied on immunoSEQ multiplex PCR, and the TCRdb table lists in-frame clones only, not all of them. The sample lists 90,000 to 120,000 clones; 70% to 85% were seen once. Sequences were obtained from blood. These receptors were taken from a man younger than 35 in good health.

This rearrangement joins TRBV12-3 or TRBV12-4 to TRBJ2-1; no firm D call. CDR3 length: 11 amino acids. V was shortened by 3 bases and J by 8 bases, with 5 bases between the two germline ends. CDR3 amino acids: CASSLSYEQFF. CDR3 DNA: TGTGCCAGCAGTTTGAGTTATGAGCAGTTCTTC.

V and J are TRBV5-1 and TRBJ1-1; possibly TRBD1 for D (5 bases). V lost 4 bases and J 9 bases, leaving 16 bases between the germline ends. The CDR3 is made up of 13 amino acids. Germline CDR1 is SGHRS and CDR2 is YFSETQ. CDR3 residues: CASSPYDMGQAFF. DNA of the CDR3: TGCGCCAGCAGCCCGTATGACATGGGGCAAGCTTTCTTT. Together with reference TRBV5-1 and TRBJ1-1, the CDR3 gives the full variable domain: KAGVTQTPRYLIKTRGQQVTLSCSPISGHRSVSWYQQTPGQGLQFLFEYFSETQRNKGNFPGRFSGRQFSNSRSEMNVSTLELGDSALYLCASSPYDMGQAFFGQGTRLTVV.